A selection of T cell receptor beta chains follows, all from one sample in a study of shared clonotypes between healthy human individuals. Data came from immunoSEQ multiplex PCR; TCRdb stores just in-frame clones and leaves some out. The table lists about 1.5 million clones, approximately 98% of them singletons. The sequenced sample consisted of naive CD4+ T cells sorted from blood. These receptors were collected from a young man in good health. Both conserved end residues are part of each CDR3. D genes are given only for firm matches. Expanded clones get a size class; other rows say once, few or many, or leave the size out.

j_call v_call d_call clone_size cdr3_nt cdr3_aa
TRBJ2-7 TRBV28 - - TGTGCCAGCAGTTTAGCAGCAACCTACGAGCAGTACTTC CASSLAATYEQYF
TRBJ1-2 TRBV2 TRBD1 few TGTGCCAGCAGTCCCGACAGGGACTATGGCTACACCTTC CASSPDRDYGYTF
TRBJ1-1 TRBV5-1 - - TGCGCCAGCAGCTTGGACCCTTGGGCTCTTAACACTGAAGCTTTCTTT CASSLDPWALNTEAFF
TRBJ2-1 TRBV9 - - TGTGCCAGCAGCGTTCACGGCGAAAAGGCTGATGAGCAGTTCTTC CASSVHGEKADEQFF
TRBJ2-2 TRBV13 - - TGTGCCAGCAGCTTAGGCCTTTCGGGGGACCCGTCCGGGGAGCTGTTTTTT CASSLGLSGDPSGELFF
TRBJ2-7 TRBV11-2 TRBD1 - TGTGCCAGCAGCTCGATCCGGGACAGCGGCCACGAGCAGTACTTC CASSSIRDSGHEQYF
TRBJ1-1 TRBV29-1 - - TGCAGCGTTGGACGGAGTAACACTGAAGCTTTCTTT CSVGRSNTEAFF
TRBJ1-5 TRBV27 - - TGTGCCAGCAGTTTAGGGGGAGGCTTTAGCAATCAGCCCCAGCATTTT CASSLGGGFSNQPQHF
TRBJ2-5 TRBV28 - - TGTGCCAGCAGTTTATATGGAGAGACCCAGTACTTC CASSLYGETQYF
TRBJ2-1 TRBV10-1 TRBD2 - TGCGCCAGCAGCGAGAGCGGGAGTCCTCCCTACAATGAGCAGTTCTTC CASSESGSPPYNEQFF
TRBJ2-1 TRBV19 TRBD2 - TGTGCCAGTAGCCAGACTAGCGGGAGTGCTGGTGAGCAGTTCTTC CASSQTSGSAGEQFF
TRBJ2-7 TRBV4-2 TRBD2 - TGTGCCAGCAGCCAAGGGACTAGCGGGGGCTACGAGCAGTACTTC CASSQGTSGGYEQYF
TRBJ1-2 TRBV29-1 - - TGCAGCGTTGGCGACAGCTTGCAGGGCTACACCTTC CSVGDSLQGYTF
TRBJ2-7 TRBV30 - - TGTGCCTGGAGTGTGACTCGAGAGCAGTACTTC CAWSVTREQYF